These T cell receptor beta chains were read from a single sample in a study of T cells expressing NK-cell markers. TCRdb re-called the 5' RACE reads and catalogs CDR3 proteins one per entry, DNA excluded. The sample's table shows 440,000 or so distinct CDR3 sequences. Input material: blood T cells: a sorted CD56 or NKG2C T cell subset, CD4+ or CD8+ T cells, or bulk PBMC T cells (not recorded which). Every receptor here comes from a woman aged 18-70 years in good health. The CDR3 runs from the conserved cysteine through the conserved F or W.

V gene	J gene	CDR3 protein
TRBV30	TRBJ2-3	CAWSVGSVTSTDTQYF
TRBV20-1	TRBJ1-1	CSARDMGAPGAFF
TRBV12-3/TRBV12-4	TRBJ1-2	CASSLVVRANYGYTF
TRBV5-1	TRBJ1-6	CASSLEGQGGSPLHF
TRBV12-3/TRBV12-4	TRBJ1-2	CASSLRAAWGYTF
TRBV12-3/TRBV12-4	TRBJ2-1	CASSFGTSPYNEQFF
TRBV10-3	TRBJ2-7	CAISSDRSYEQYF
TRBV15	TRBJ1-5	CATSSYRGEGDQPQHF
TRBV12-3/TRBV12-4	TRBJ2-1	CASSDHSSGRDNEQFF
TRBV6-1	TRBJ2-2	CASSERQDRVGTGELFF
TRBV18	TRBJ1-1	CASSGGIAEAFF
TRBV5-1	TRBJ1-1	CASRLGGDTEAFF
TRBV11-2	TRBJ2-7	CASSLQVVYEQYF
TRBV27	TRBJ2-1	CASSRGAYEQFF
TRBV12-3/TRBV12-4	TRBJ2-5	CASSLGSTHQETQYF
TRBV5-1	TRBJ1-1	CASSLAQPNPEAFF
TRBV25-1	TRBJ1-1	CASSPGVEWSFGAFF
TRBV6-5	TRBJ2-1	CASSWRGLQSYNEQFF
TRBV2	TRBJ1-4	CASRVTNEKLFF
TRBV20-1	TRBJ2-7	CSAARDYNYEQYF